These 3 T cell receptor beta chains originate from one sample sequenced in a study of cytomegalovirus exposure and HLA in healthy donors. With 60 Vbeta and 13 Jbeta primers, the PCR was carried out. Repertoires were generated with immunoSEQ multiplex PCR, while TCRdb's copy carries only in-frame clones and drops some. The table includes 150,000 to 200,000 clones, roughly 80% detected once. The source material was PBMCs. These receptor sequences come from a man in his forties or fifties in good health and CMV-seropositive.

The CDR3 nucleotides are TGTGCCAGCAGTTACCTCCGTGAGACCGGGGAGCTGTTTTTT. This translates into CASSYLRETGELFF. The V gene is TRBV6-5, the J gene TRBJ2-2; D is uncertain. V was shortened by 2 bases and J by 5 bases, with 9 bases between the two germline ends. The CDR3 contains 14 residues. In germline, CDR1 is MNHEY, CDR2 SVGAGI.

This rearrangement joins TRBV5-1 to TRBJ2-2; 7 nucleotides match TRBD2. J was trimmed by 2 bases and V by 3 bases; bases with no gene match: 13. Germline V gives CDR1 SGHRS, CDR2 YFSETQ. The CDR3 runs to 18 residues. The CDR3, as DNA: TGCGCCAGCAGCTCATGGGGAGGGCTAGCGGAAAACACCGGGGAGCTGTTTTTT. The encoded protein is CASSSWGGLAENTGELFF.

This chain links TRBV19 with TRBJ2-7; tentatively, D is TRBD2 (5 bases). Deletions cut 3 bases from V and 0 bases from J, with 15 bases between. CDR3 length: 16 amino acids. Germline CDR1 reads LNHDA; CDR2 reads SQIVND (reference sequence). In DNA, the CDR3 is TGTGCCAGTAGTATGGATCCGGGATCCCTCTCCTACGAGCAGTACTTC. This translates into CASSMDPGSLSYEQYF.